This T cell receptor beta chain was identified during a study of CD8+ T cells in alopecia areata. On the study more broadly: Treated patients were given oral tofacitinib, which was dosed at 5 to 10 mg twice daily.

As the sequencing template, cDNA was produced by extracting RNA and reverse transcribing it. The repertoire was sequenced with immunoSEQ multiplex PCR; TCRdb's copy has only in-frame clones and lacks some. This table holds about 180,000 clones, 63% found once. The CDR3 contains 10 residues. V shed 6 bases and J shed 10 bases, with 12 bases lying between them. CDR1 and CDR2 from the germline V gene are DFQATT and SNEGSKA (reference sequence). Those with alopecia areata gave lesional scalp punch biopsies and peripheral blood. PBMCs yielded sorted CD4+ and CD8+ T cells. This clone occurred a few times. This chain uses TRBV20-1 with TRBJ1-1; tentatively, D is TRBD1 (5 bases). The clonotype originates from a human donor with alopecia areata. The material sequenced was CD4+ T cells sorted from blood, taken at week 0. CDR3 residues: CSAGLLGAFF. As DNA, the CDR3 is TGCAGTGCGGGACTGCTTGGAGCTTTCTTT.